These 9 T cell receptor beta chains originate from one sample sequenced in a study. The sorted Tregs were CD4+CD25+CD127-/low cells. TCRdb ran MiXCR on the 5' RACE reads and lists one entry per CDR3 protein. The table has approximately 57,000 distinct CDR3 sequences, more than 20% seen once; the top ten hold roughly 3.2%. The specimen was tumor-infiltrating Tregs sorted from the breast tumor. The origin of the receptors is a female donor with breast cancer.

The chain joins TRBV2 to TRBJ1-4, with D uncertain. V lost 6 bases and J 4 bases, leaving 9 bases between the germline ends. The CDR3 spans 13 residues. The germline CDR1 and CDR2 sequences are SNHLY and FYNNEI. Here the CDR3 reads CASRQSFNEKLFF. The CDR3, as DNA: TGTGCCAGCAGGCAGTCCTTTAATGAAAAACTGTTTTTT. The complete variable domain, with remaining parts taken from reference TRBV2 and TRBJ1-4, reads EPEVTQTPSHQVTQMGQEVILRCVPISNHLYFYWYRQILGQKVEFLVSFYNNEISEKSEIFDDQFSVERPDGSNFTLKIRSTKLEDSAMYFCASRQSFNEKLFFGSGTQLSVL.

The rearrangement links TRBV6-1 to TRBJ2-5, with D perhaps TRBD1 or TRBD2 (5 bases each). The V end was cut by 2 bases, the J end by 9 bases, with 19 bases between. CDR1 MNHNS and CDR2 SASEGT come from the germline V gene. The CDR3 is made up of 15 amino acids. CDR3 DNA: TGTGCCAGCAGTGAATTCAGCGGCAGGGAAGTTTCCCAGTACTTC. Translation: CASSEFSGREVSQYF.

The chain links TRBV28 to TRBJ1-2; the D is unclear. This CDR3 region has 12 residues. V lost 1 base, J lost 6 bases, and 6 bases lay in between. Germline V gene data show CDR1 as MDHEN and CDR2 as SYDVKM. The CDR3 loop reads CASSLFRDGYTF. Here the CDR3 DNA reads TGTGCCAGCAGTTTATTTAGGGATGGCTACACCTTC.

This sequence joins TRBV7-3 and TRBJ2-6; D possibly uses TRBD1 or TRBD2 (6 bases each). Trimming removed 1 base at V and 2 bases at J, with 12 bases between. Per germline, CDR1 SGHTA and CDR2 FQGTGA. The CDR3 length is 17 residues. CDR3 loop: CASSLNGGLTGANVLTF. DNA for the CDR3: TGTGCCAGCAGCTTAAATGGGGGGCTAACTGGGGCCAACGTCCTGACTTTC.

In this sample, this clonotype turned up a few times. At one of its ends the junction is not consistent with the germline gene, which may arise from a read error. V gene TRBV5-1 combines with J gene TRBJ1-4; 12 bases are shared with TRBD1. The CDR3 contains 13 residues. Germline assignment: CDR1 SGHRS and CDR2 YFSETQ. CDR3 sequence: CAGSSGQGARLFF. DNA for the CDR3: TGCGCCGGCAGCTCGGGACAGGGGGCGAGACTGTTTTTT.

J is TRBJ2-3 and V is TRBV4-1; D might be TRBD2 (6 bases). This CDR3 spans 15 amino acids. V dropped 1 base and J dropped 1 base, with 9 bases sitting between them. Germline V gene sequence: CDR1 MGHRA, CDR2 YSYEKL. Written as DNA, the CDR3 is TGCGCCAGCAGCCAAGGTAGCGGAGGCACAGATACGCAGTATTTT. This translates into CASSQGSGGTDTQYF.

Many counts were recorded for this clonotype. Here the CDR3 DNA reads TGTGCCAGCAGCCAGACAGTCAACACCGGGGAGCTGTTTTTT. Translation: CASSQTVNTGELFF. The genes are TRBV7-2 and TRBJ2-2, with TRBD1 as a possible D gene (5 bases). CDR1 SGHTA and CDR2 FQGNSA come from the germline V gene. Trimming stripped 5 bases from V and 2 bases from J, with 9 bases between. This CDR3 has 14 amino acids.

V usage is TRBV5-1 and J usage is TRBJ2-2; maybe TRBD2 (6 bases). CDR1 is SGHRS and CDR2 is YFSETQ in the germline V gene. Trimming removed 6 bases from V and 3 bases from J, with 18 bases in between. The CDR3 has 16 amino acids. The CDR3 nucleotides read TGCGCCAGCAACATCGACAGTGGCGGGGACACCGGGGAGCTGTTTTTT. It codes for CASNIDSGGDTGELFF.

The V call is TRBV20-1, the J call TRBJ2-2; TRBD2 might be the D (6 bases). The CDR3 length is 15 residues. Trimming took off 6 bases at V and 5 bases at J, with 19 bases between the two ends. The V gene's germline CDR1 is DFQATT and CDR2 SNEGSKA (reference sequence). The CDR3 bases are TGCAGTGCCTATGACTACGCCGCGGGAACCGGGGAGCTGTTTTTT. Amino acid sequence: CSAYDYAAGTGELFF.